Listed here are 9 T cell receptor beta chains from one sample, sequenced in a study of T cell responses to AZD1222 COVID-19 vaccine. Sequencing was performed with immunoSEQ multiplex PCR; in TCRdb, only in-frame clones are kept and a portion is missing. Seen here are more than 110,000 clones, 90% to 95% observed once, and the top ten hold 7.5% to 9.5%. The source material was peripheral blood, sampled on day 0 of AZD1222 vaccination. The receptors were gathered from an adult in good health.

The gene calls are TRBV5-1 and TRBJ2-7; 10 bases line up with TRBD2. CDR3 length equals 15 residues. The V gene's germline CDR1 is SGHRS and CDR2 YFSETQ. The V segment lost 2 bases and the J segment 1 base; nucleotides outside the gene matches: 3. The CDR3 is CASSFSGGSSYEQYF. CDR3 DNA: TGCGCCAGCAGCTTTAGCGGGGGGTCGTCCTACGAGCAGTACTTC.

The chain is built from TRBV6-1 and TRBJ1-5; a possible D gene is TRBD1 (5 bases). Deletions cut 0 bases from V and 2 bases from J, with 5 bases between. Looked up from germline, CDR1 is MNHNS and CDR2 is SASEGT. CDR3 size: 14 residues. Here the CDR3 reads CASSEAQGNQPQHF. The CDR3 DNA is TGTGCCAGCAGTGAAGCACAGGGCAATCAGCCCCAGCATTTT.

This chain connects TRBV19 to TRBJ1-4; 7 nucleotides align to TRBD1. In germline, CDR1 is LNHDA, CDR2 SQIVND (reference sequence). J gave up 5 bases and V 6 bases, and 9 bases lay outside the gene matches. The CDR3 length is 15 residues. CDR3 coding DNA: TGTGCCAGTAGGGCGACAGGGAGGGCAAATGAAAAACTGTTTTTT. This sequence encodes CASRATGRANEKLFF.

This sequence joins TRBV11-2 and TRBJ1-6; no reliable D call. CDR1 and CDR2 (germline): SGHAT, FQNNGV. The germline V and J ends were trimmed by 6 bases and 12 bases, with 18 bases remaining between them. This CDR3 spans 14 amino acids. CDR3 residues: CASRRPGRRGPLHF. The DNA of the CDR3 is TGTGCCAGCAGAAGACCAGGCCGCCGGGGACCCCTCCACTTT.

The chain is built from TRBV7-6 and TRBJ1-3, with a possible D match to TRBD1 (5 bases). Germline V gives CDR1 SGHVS, CDR2 FNYEAQ. Between the trimmed V and J ends, which lost 0 bases and 0 bases, there was a span of 15 bases. The CDR3 totals 18 residues. CDR3 protein: CASSLAGREGISGNTIYF. The CDR3 DNA reads TGTGCCAGCAGCTTAGCGGGACGGGAGGGGATCTCTGGAAACACCATATATTTT.

The chain couples TRBV19 to TRBJ2-3; D uncertain. V lost 6 bases to trimming and J lost 4 bases, with 14 bases between them. Per germline, CDR1 LNHDA and CDR2 SQIVND (reference sequence). This CDR3 is 14 amino acids long. CDR3 loop: CASSGVTRADTQYF. CDR3 nucleotide sequence: TGTGCCAGTAGCGGAGTGACCCGGGCAGATACGCAGTATTTT.

The gene calls are TRBV7-9 and TRBJ1-4; the match to TRBD1 covers 8 bases. Trimming removed 6 bases from V and 8 bases from J; junction bases left unmatched: 11. CDR1 and CDR2 from the germline V gene are SEHNR and FQNEAQ (reference sequence). The CDR3 is 15 amino acids. The CDR3 coding sequence is TGTGCCAGCAGTGACGGGGGTGCAGGGGGCGAAAAACTGTTTTTT. Translated, it gives CASSDGGAGGEKLFF.

The chain links TRBV5-6 to TRBJ1-2, with D unresolved. Trimming left V 1 base short and J 8 bases short, with 18 bases between. Germline V gene lookup returns CDR1 SGHDT and CDR2 YYEEEE. CDR3 length: 15 amino acids. As DNA, the CDR3 is TGTGCCAGCAGCTTGCTTTTATCCCAGACTATGGGCTACACCTTC. It is translated as CASSLLLSQTMGYTF. Using reference TRBV5-6 and TRBJ1-2 for the parts outside the CDR3, the full variable domain is DAGVTQSPTHLIKTRGQQVTLRCSPKSGHDTVSWYQQALGQGPQFIFQYYEEEERQRGNFPDRFSGHQFPNYSSELNVNALLLGDSALYLCASSLLLSQTMGYTFGSGTRLTVV.

The J gene is TRBJ2-1, the V gene TRBV30; 15 bases line up with TRBD2. CDR1 and CDR2 (germline): GTSNPN, SVGIG (reference sequence). J gave up 7 bases and V 3 bases, and 7 bases lay outside the gene matches. The CDR3 runs 16 residues. CDR3 loop: CAWRRKGLAGGNEQFF. The DNA for the CDR3 is TGTGCCTGGAGGCGAAAGGGACTAGCGGGGGGAAATGAGCAGTTCTTC. Drawing the rest from reference TRBV30 and TRBJ2-1, the complete variable domain is SQTIHQWPATLVQPVGSPLSLECTVEGTSNPNLYWYRQAAGRGLQLLFYSVGIGQISSEVPQNLSASRPQDRQFILSSKKLLLSDSGFYLCAWRRKGLAGGNEQFFGPGTRLTVL.